A single sample gave rise to the 19 T cell receptor beta chains below, sequenced in a study of blood T cell repertoires in COVID-19. Profiling relied on immunoSEQ multiplex PCR, and the TCRdb table lists in-frame clones only, not all of them. Of a few hundred thousand clones listed, roughly 90% were seen once; the top ten hold under 15%. The sequencing sample was made of peripheral blood. The source is a woman aged 55-69 years with acute or convalescent COVID-19.

The chain has TRBV27 and TRBJ2-7; 8 bases are shared with TRBD1. The J segment lost 0 bases and the V segment lost 10 bases, leaving 8 bases of the junction unmatched. CDR1 is MNHEY and CDR2 is SMNVEV in the germline V gene (reference sequence). The CDR3 loop spans 14 amino acids. The CDR3 sequence: CATMRQGSSYEQYF. The CDR3 nucleotides read TGTGCCACTATGAGACAGGGGAGCTCCTACGAGCAGTACTTC.

This clone was counted once. The V gene is TRBV5-8, the J gene TRBJ2-1, with TRBD2 matching 8 bases. CDR3 length: 20 residues. The germline gives CDR1 SGHTS, CDR2 YDEGEE. The V and J ends lost 3 bases and 4 bases, in that order; junction bases with no gene match: 21. The CDR3 is CASSSNIRGGRFTLYNEQFF. The CDR3 DNA is TGTGCCAGCAGCTCCAACATCCGTGGCGGGAGGTTCACCCTTTACAATGAGCAGTTCTTC.

V gene TRBV5-1 combines with J gene TRBJ2-2; the D gene is possibly TRBD1 (6 bases). There are 16 residues in the CDR3. V lost 4 bases and J lost 0, with 13 bases in between. The germline gives CDR1 SGHRS, CDR2 YFSETQ. CDR3 nucleotide sequence: TGCGCCAGCAGCCCCCCGGGACAAGCGAACACCGGGGAGCTGTTTTTT. It codes for CASSPPGQANTGELFF. The full variable domain, with the rest looked up from reference TRBV5-1 and TRBJ2-2, is KAGVTQTPRYLIKTRGQQVTLSCSPISGHRSVSWYQQTPGQGLQFLFEYFSETQRNKGNFPGRFSGRQFSNSRSEMNVSTLELGDSALYLCASSPPGQANTGELFFGEGSRLTVL.

The J gene is TRBJ1-5, the V gene TRBV19; 7 bases are a match to TRBD1. CDR1 and CDR2 from the germline V gene are LNHDA and SQIVND (reference sequence). The CDR3 consists of 15 residues. V was clipped by 4 bases and J by 3 bases; unmatched bases: 6. CDR3 sequence (DNA): TGTGCCAGTAGTACGGGACAGCGGGTCAATCAGCCCCAGCATTTT. Amino acids: CASSTGQRVNQPQHF.

This clone was recorded a few times. The chain links TRBV5-6 to TRBJ2-7; D is ambiguous. The CDR3 covers 14 residues. Germline values: CDR1 SGHDT, CDR2 YYEEEE. Trimming pared 0 bases from V and 0 bases from J, leaving 7 bases between. CDR3 loop: CASSLGGDSYEQYF. CDR3 coding DNA: TGTGCCAGCAGCTTGGGTGGAGACTCCTACGAGCAGTACTTC.

The rearrangement links TRBV12-1 to TRBJ2-1; TRBD2, as called in the table, went unchecked against the DNA. TRBV12-1 is marked as a pseudogene. The CDR3 runs to 20 residues. The CDR3 loop is CASSPGTSGRVRGSYNEQFF. The DNA of the CDR3 is TGTGCCAGCAGCCCTGGGACTAGCGGGAGGGTCAGGGGCTCCTACAATGAGCAGTTCTTC.

The V call is TRBV6-2 or TRBV6-3, the J call TRBJ1-5; a possible D gene is TRBD1 (5 bases). The CDR3 has 16 amino acids. Trimming removed 0 bases from V and 4 bases from J, with 13 bases in between. Germline assignment: CDR1 MNHEY and CDR2 SVGEGT. The CDR3 DNA sequence: TGTGCCAGCAGTTACTCGGGAGGGGTGGGGAATCAGCCCCAGCATTTT. It yields the protein CASSYSGGVGNQPQHF.

The rearrangement links TRBV21-1 to TRBJ1-5. TRBV21-1 constitutes a pseudogene. The CDR3 covers 15 residues. CDR3 amino acids: CASPGGLIVSQPQHF. Written as DNA, the CDR3 is TGTGCCAGCCCGGGGGGGTTGATTGTTTCTCAGCCCCAGCATTTT.

The CDR3 DNA sequence: TGTGCCAGCAGCCAAGGCTCAGCGGGAGATACAAACGAGCAGTACTTC. Translating it yields CASSQGSAGDTNEQYF. The rearrangement joins TRBV4-2 to TRBJ2-7, with 8 bases that match TRBD2. Germline CDR1 reads LGHNA; CDR2 reads YNFKEQ. V was pared by 1 base and J by 5 bases, with 10 bases of the junction left unmatched. CDR3 length equals 16 residues.

This chain uses TRBV28 with TRBJ1-1; tentative D call: TRBD1 (5 bases). V dropped 6 bases and J dropped 5 bases, with 16 bases sitting between them. The CDR3 runs 14 residues. The germline gives CDR1 MDHEN, CDR2 SYDVKM. This CDR3 is CASRSEGMGTEAFF. CDR3 DNA sequence: TGTGCCAGCAGATCGGAGGGGATGGGGACTGAAGCTTTCTTT. Together with reference TRBV28 and TRBJ1-1, the CDR3 gives the full variable domain: DVKVTQSSRYLVKRTGEKVFLECVQDMDHENMFWYRQDPGLGLRLIYFSYDVKMKEKGDIPEGYSVSREKKERFSLILESASTNQTSMYLCASRSEGMGTEAFFGQGTRLTVV.

The chain combines TRBV28 with TRBJ2-5; 7 positions agree with TRBD2. Losses at the gene ends were 0 bases for V and 4 bases for J; bases not matched to a gene: 2. Germline CDR1 MDHEN, CDR2 SYDVKM. This CDR3 is built from 14 residues. This CDR3 reads CASSLWGGSETQYF. CDR3 DNA sequence: TGTGCCAGCAGTTTATGGGGGGGGTCAGAGACCCAGTACTTC. The entire variable domain, with the rest obtained from reference TRBV28 and TRBJ2-5, is as follows: DVKVTQSSRYLVKRTGEKVFLECVQDMDHENMFWYRQDPGLGLRLIYFSYDVKMKEKGDIPEGYSVSREKKERFSLILESASTNQTSMYLCASSLWGGSETQYFGPGTRLLVL.

The gene calls are TRBV10-3 and TRBJ1-1; D not resolved. CDR3 size: 15 residues. Looked up from germline, CDR1 is ENHRY and CDR2 is SYGVKD. Trimming removed 3 bases from V and 1 base from J, with 12 bases in between. The CDR3 region has the DNA TGTGCCATCAGTGACCCGGGAGGTCGGAACACTGAAGCTTTCTTT. It codes for CAISDPGGRNTEAFF.

V gene TRBV12-3 or TRBV12-4 combines with J gene TRBJ1-2; maybe TRBD1 (6 bases). The CDR3 consists of 12 residues. V was shortened by 6 bases and J by 2 bases, with 7 bases between the two germline ends. The DNA of the CDR3 is TGTGCCAGCAGAACAGGGAACTATGGCTACACCTTC. The encoded protein is CASRTGNYGYTF.

DNA of the CDR3: TGCAGCATTGGGGAGGGGCGGGAGACCCAGTACTTC. It encodes CSIGEGRETQYF. This chain joins TRBV29-1 and TRBJ2-5; TRBD2 aligns across 7 bases. CDR1 and CDR2 (germline): SQVTM, ANQGSEA. CDR3 size: 12 residues. J lost 5 bases, V lost 8 bases, and 8 bases had no gene match.

This rearrangement joins TRBV24-1 to TRBJ2-1; D possibly corresponds to TRBD1 (6 bases). The CDR3 is 16 residues long. Trimming shortened V by 0 bases and J by 0 bases, and 8 bases separated the two germline ends. Germline V gene lookup returns CDR1 KGHDR and CDR2 SFDVKD. The CDR3 DNA reads as TGTGCCACCAGTGATTTGAGGGGGAGCTCCTACAATGAGCAGTTCTTC. It yields the protein CATSDLRGSSYNEQFF.

The chain employs TRBV6-6 and TRBJ1-1, with D hard to call. Trimming removed 8 bases from V and 11 bases from J, with 12 bases in between. This CDR3 is built from 10 residues. The germline CDR1 and CDR2 sequences are MNHNY and SVGAGI (reference sequence). The CDR3 DNA follows: TGTGCCAGCCGGAGGTCGGAGGCTTTCTTT. It is translated as CASRRSEAFF.

The rearrangement joins TRBV9 to TRBJ2-1; D not certain. Between the trimmed V and J ends, which lost 4 bases and 7 bases, there was a span of 18 bases. Germline CDR1 is SGDLS and CDR2 is YYNGEE. This CDR3 region has 15 residues. The CDR3 DNA follows: TGTGCCAGCAGCCGTAAGGTCACCATGAGGAATGAGCAGTTCTTC. This sequence encodes CASSRKVTMRNEQFF.

J is TRBJ2-5 and V is TRBV2, with 7 bases lining up with TRBD1. The CDR3 consists of 12 residues. Trimming cost V 5 bases and J 5 bases; bases outside gene matches: 2. Looked up from germline, CDR1 is SNHLY and CDR2 is FYNNEI. The CDR3 sequence is CASSRGHETQYF. CDR3 in DNA: TGTGCCAGCAGTAGGGGGCACGAGACCCAGTACTTC.

This clone was counted ten times or more. The genes are TRBV5-1 and TRBJ2-2; 7 bases match TRBD2. V lost 0 bases to trimming and J lost 6 bases; unmatched junction nucleotides: 2. In germline, CDR1 is SGHRS, CDR2 YFSETQ. This CDR3 contains 14 residues. Here the CDR3 DNA reads TGCGCCAGCAGCTTGGGACTAGCCGCCGGGGAGCTGTTTTTT. Translated, it gives CASSLGLAAGELFF.